The 2 T cell receptor beta chains below come from one sample, sequenced in a study of beta chain features in type 1 diabetes. The sequenced template was cDNA made from the entire isolated RNA. TCRdb's copy holds only in-frame clones and misses some; the assay was immunoSEQ multiplex PCR. The sample lists 350,000 or so clones, 15% to 20% occurring once. The sequenced sample consisted of naive CD4+ T cells from blood. These TCRs come from a woman aged 18-29 years in good health.

V usage is TRBV30 and J usage is TRBJ2-2; D gene uncertain. CDR3 length equals 12 residues. The V end was cut by 2 bases, the J end by 6 bases, with 7 bases between. Per the germline V gene, CDR1 is GTSNPN and CDR2 is SVGIG (reference sequence). The CDR3 nucleotides read TGTGCCTGGAGTAATTTAGCCGGGGAGCTGTTTTTT. It codes for CAWSNLAGELFF.

The V and J genes are TRBV5-6 and TRBJ2-7; TRBD1 matches 7 bases. CDR1 is SGHDT and CDR2 is YYEEEE in the germline V gene. The CDR3 covers 16 residues. The trim removed 3 bases at V and 1 base at J, leaving 10 bases unmatched. This CDR3 is CASSSVGQDLSYEQYF. The CDR3 DNA sequence: TGTGCCAGCAGCTCGGTCGGACAGGACCTTTCCTACGAGCAGTACTTC.